The 27 T cell receptor beta chains reported below all come from one sample, sequenced in a study of CD8 T cells in ankylosing spondylitis. TCRdb independently ran MiXCR on the 5' RACE reads; one entry per CDR3 protein. The sample holds hundreds of thousands of distinct CDR3 sequences; approximately 22% are singletons and the top ten take around 13%. The sequenced sample was blood, either unsorted or a sorted T cell fraction (not recorded which). The receptors were gathered from a male donor with ankylosing spondylitis or in good health (not recorded which).

This clonotype turned up a few times. V and J are TRBV4-1 and TRBJ2-5; no reliable D call. This CDR3 region has 14 residues. The V end was cut by 1 base, the J end by 3 bases, with 9 bases between. Germline CDR1 MGHRA, CDR2 YSYEKL. CDR3 bases: TGCGCCAGCAGCCAAGCTTGGCACGAAGAGACCCAGTACTTC. Protein product: CASSQAWHEETQYF.

The V gene is TRBV28, the J gene TRBJ2-2; D gene uncertain. The germline gives CDR1 MDHEN, CDR2 SYDVKM. CDR3 length: 14 residues. V gave up 5 bases and J gave up 3 bases, with 10 bases separating them. The CDR3 nucleotides are TGTGCCAGCAGTCCCCGACTTCACACCGGGGAGCTGTTTTTT. Translated, it gives CASSPRLHTGELFF.

The chain uses TRBV29-1 and TRBJ2-3, with D perhaps matching TRBD1 or TRBD2 (6 bases each). This CDR3 comprises 16 residues. Trimming took off 1 base at V and 0 bases at J, with 14 bases between the two ends. Germline assignment: CDR1 SQVTM and CDR2 ANQGSEA. The CDR3 loop is CSVEVAGHTSTDTQYF. The CDR3 region has the DNA TGCAGCGTTGAAGTCGCGGGACATACTAGCACAGATACGCAGTATTTT.

This clonotype turned up a few times. This chain joins TRBV4-1 and TRBJ2-3; D remains unclear. The CDR3 has 15 residues. V lost 0 bases and J 4 bases, leaving 11 bases between the germline ends. Germline V gene lookup returns CDR1 MGHRA and CDR2 YSYEKL. CDR3 in amino acids: CASSQEARAPDTQYF. DNA of the CDR3: TGCGCCAGCAGCCAAGAAGCACGAGCACCAGATACGCAGTATTTT.

The chain is built from TRBV20-1 and TRBJ2-1, with TRBD2 as a possible D gene (5 bases). Germline values: CDR1 DFQATT, CDR2 SNEGSKA (reference sequence). V lost 2 bases, J lost 2 bases, and 10 bases lay in between. This CDR3 is built from 14 residues. Here the CDR3 reads CSARLALPYNEQFF. CDR3 coding DNA: TGCAGTGCTAGACTAGCTCTCCCCTACAATGAGCAGTTCTTC.

This clonotype has just a few counts. This chain connects TRBV5-5 to TRBJ1-4; D remains ambiguous. V was clipped by 6 bases and J by 3 bases, with 6 bases between them. Germline V gene lookup returns CDR1 SGHKS and CDR2 YYEKEE (reference sequence). This CDR3 region has 12 residues. The CDR3 nucleotides read TGTGCCAGCACCTCGGCTAATGAAAAACTGTTTTTT. Translation: CASTSANEKLFF.

CDR3 protein: CASSPQAAGELFF. The CDR3 nucleotides read TGTGCCAGCAGCCCTCAGGCAGCCGGGGAGCTGTTTTTT. This sequence joins TRBV7-6 and TRBJ2-2; no firm D call. The CDR3 covers 13 residues. V lost 5 bases, J lost 6 bases, and 10 bases lay in between. CDR1 and CDR2 (germline): SGHVS, FNYEAQ.

This clonotype was counted a few times. The chain recombines TRBV7-9 with TRBJ2-3; 10 positions match TRBD1. The CDR3 spans 16 residues. V shed 4 bases and J 0 bases; nucleotides not matched to a gene: 4. Per the germline V gene, CDR1 is SEHNR and CDR2 is FQNEAQ (reference sequence). The CDR3 region has the DNA TGTGCCAGCAGCTCAAGGGACAGGGGAAGCACAGATACGCAGTATTTT. Amino acid sequence: CASSSRDRGSTDTQYF. Filled out from reference TRBV7-9 and TRBJ2-3, the complete variable domain reads DTGVSQNPRHKITKRGQNVTFRCDPISEHNRLYWYRQTLGQGPEFLTYFQNEAQLEKSRLLSDRFSAERPKGSFSTLEIQRTEQGDSAMYLCASSSRDRGSTDTQYFGPGTRLTVL.

The rearrangement uses TRBV12-3 or TRBV12-4 and TRBJ1-1; D is unresolved. Trimming removed 10 bases at V and 1 base at J, with 10 bases between. The CDR3 extends over 12 amino acids. CDR3 sequence (DNA): TGTGCCACCGGGGAGGGGAACACTGAAGCTTTCTTT. Encoded protein: CATGEGNTEAFF.

A few counts support this clonotype. The chain couples TRBV2 to TRBJ2-5; a weak D match, TRBD2 (6 bases). The germline V gene encodes CDR1 SNHLY and CDR2 FYNNEI. This CDR3 spans 13 amino acids. V lost 9 bases, J lost 7 bases, and 18 bases lay in between. DNA for the CDR3: TGTGCCAGGACAACCGGGGGTGAAGGGACCCAGTACTTC. Translation: CARTTGGEGTQYF.

The chain is built from TRBV9 and TRBJ1-4; D gene uncertain. The CDR3 is 12 residues long. The germline V gene has CDR1 SGDLS and CDR2 YYNGEE. V was pared by 7 bases and J by 7 bases, with 11 bases between. In DNA, the CDR3 is TGTGCCAGCGGACCCGGCGTTGAAAAACTGTTTTTT. Residues: CASGPGVEKLFF.

This clonotype was detected only a few times. This chain connects TRBV7-9 to TRBJ1-2; TRBD1 matches 7 bases. The CDR3 consists of 15 residues. Germline V CDR1 and CDR2: SEHNR, FQNEAQ (reference sequence). The trim removed 5 bases at V and 8 bases at J, leaving 14 bases unmatched. The CDR3 nucleotides read TGTGCCAGCAGCGGGCGACAGGGTCCCTTCGGAGGCTACACCTTC. It translates to CASSGRQGPFGGYTF.

This chain connects TRBV7-9 to TRBJ2-7; 12 positions agree with TRBD2. The CDR3 has 15 residues. Germline V gives CDR1 SEHNR, CDR2 FQNEAQ (reference sequence). Losses at the gene ends were 2 bases for V and 6 bases for J; bases not matched to a gene: 5. The CDR3 region has the DNA TGTGCCAGCAGCTTACCTAGCGGGGGGGCGACCGAGCAGTACTTC. Translated, it gives CASSLPSGGATEQYF.

This sequence joins TRBV12-3 or TRBV12-4 and TRBJ2-5, with D perhaps TRBD1 or TRBD2 (5 bases each). The CDR3 extends over 17 amino acids. The V end was cut by 10 bases, the J end by 5 bases, with 29 bases between. CDR3 in DNA: TGTGCCATCAGCTCTGTGGGGACGGACTCTGGTTGGGAGACCCAGTACTTC. Encoded protein: CAISSVGTDSGWETQYF.

The chain joins TRBV6-1 to TRBJ2-3; TRBD1 agrees at 10 bases. The CDR3 contains 14 residues. Germline CDR1 is MNHNS and CDR2 is SASEGT. J gave up 6 bases and V 10 bases, and 10 bases lay outside the gene matches. In DNA form, the CDR3 reads TGTGCCACCTGGGGGGACAGGGGATTTGATACGCAGTATTTT. This sequence encodes CATWGDRGFDTQYF.

The chain links TRBV20-1 to TRBJ2-1; 9 bases are shared with TRBD2. The CDR3 length is 15 residues. The germline V gene has CDR1 DFQATT and CDR2 SNEGSKA (reference sequence). The V gene end was trimmed by 2 bases and the J gene end by 3 bases; junction bases not matched to a gene: 5. The CDR3 bases are TGCAGTGCTAGAACGCGGGGGGGCTTCTACAATGAGCAGTTCTTC. Translation gives CSARTRGGFYNEQFF.

The table lists this clonotype with a few counts. This sequence joins TRBV4-1 and TRBJ1-5; D is unclear. Trimming cost V 0 bases and J 5 bases, with 11 bases left between them. Germline V gene data show CDR1 as MGHRA and CDR2 as YSYEKL. The CDR3 runs 15 residues. The CDR3 sequence is CASSQDGGPDQPQHF. CDR3 DNA: TGCGCCAGCAGCCAAGACGGCGGGCCGGATCAGCCCCAGCATTTT.

The chain recombines TRBV9 with TRBJ2-2; 9 bases are a match to TRBD1. The ends lost 3 bases at V and 5 bases at J; junction bases unmatched: 11. This CDR3 comprises 17 residues. Germline V gives CDR1 SGDLS, CDR2 YYNGEE. CDR3 protein: CASSGGQGHLRTGELFF. In DNA, the CDR3 is TGTGCCAGCAGCGGGGGACAGGGACATCTAAGGACCGGGGAGCTGTTTTTT.

This clonotype came up a few times. This chain joins TRBV12-3 or TRBV12-4 and TRBJ2-1, with TRBD2 matching over 9 bases. V dropped 2 bases and J dropped 8; count of bases not matched to a gene: 16. The CDR3 totals 18 residues. CDR3: CASSLRQRGAETGDEQFF. As DNA, the CDR3 is TGTGCCAGCAGTTTACGGCAGCGGGGGGCCGAAACAGGCGATGAGCAGTTCTTC.

At least ten counts were recorded for this clonotype. J is TRBJ2-3 and V is TRBV11-2, with D perhaps given as TRBD1 or TRBD2 (5 bases each). Germline CDR1 reads SGHAT; CDR2 reads FQNNGV. Trimming removed 3 bases at V and 3 bases at J, with 13 bases between. The CDR3 runs 15 residues. In DNA, the CDR3 is TGTGCCAGCAGCTTGGGTATCGGGGCTACAGATACGCAGTATTTT. It encodes CASSLGIGATDTQYF.

The gene calls are TRBV4-1 and TRBJ1-6; the D gene is possibly TRBD1 (5 bases). The CDR3 contains 16 residues. V lost 3 bases and J lost 4, with 13 bases in between. Germline values: CDR1 MGHRA, CDR2 YSYEKL. The CDR3 loop reads CASSHKLGDYNSPLHF. The DNA of the CDR3 is TGCGCCAGCAGCCACAAACTGGGGGATTATAATTCACCCCTCCACTTT.

This rearrangement joins TRBV13 to TRBJ2-5; D may correspond to TRBD1 or TRBD2 (6 bases each). Looked up from germline, CDR1 is PRHDT and CDR2 is FYEKMQ (reference sequence). V lost 0 bases and J lost 2, with 13 bases in between. CDR3 length: 16 amino acids. This CDR3 is CASSLGPIGGQETQYF. The CDR3, as DNA: TGTGCCAGCAGCTTAGGTCCGATAGGGGGGCAAGAGACCCAGTACTTC.

The chain has TRBV10-2 and TRBJ2-5; the D is unclear. Germline-derived CDR1 and CDR2 are WSHSY and SAAADI. Trimming shortened V by 3 bases and J by 7 bases, and 6 bases separated the two germline ends. This CDR3 is 11 amino acids long. CDR3 nucleotide sequence: TGCGCCAGCAGTGACTTGGTGACCCAGTACTTC. The encoded protein is CASSDLVTQYF.

The gene calls are TRBV9 and TRBJ2-1, with D perhaps matching TRBD1 or TRBD2 (5 bases each). CDR3 size: 15 residues. Trimming shortened V by 4 bases and J by 5 bases, and 16 bases separated the two germline ends. Germline V gives CDR1 SGDLS, CDR2 YYNGEE. The CDR3 region has the DNA TGTGCCAGCAGCCCCATGGGGGACCACCACAATGAGCAGTTCTTC. Amino acids: CASSPMGDHHNEQFF.

This clonotype was counted a few times. The chain couples TRBV5-6 to TRBJ2-3; the match to TRBD2 covers 10 bases. Germline CDR1 SGHDT, CDR2 YYEEEE. This CDR3 comprises 18 residues. J gave up 0 bases and V 3 bases, and 10 bases lay outside the gene matches. DNA for the CDR3: TGTGCCAGCAGCTACCGGGCTAGCGGGGGCCCTAGCACAGATACGCAGTATTTT. Its translation is CASSYRASGGPSTDTQYF.

This clonotype was picked up a small number of times. The V gene is TRBV12-3 or TRBV12-4, the J gene TRBJ2-7; 7 nucleotides align to TRBD2. The CDR3 length is 15 residues. J gave up 2 bases and V 5 bases, and 9 bases lay outside the gene matches. CDR3 in DNA: TGTGCCAGCAGTCCACCTGCGGGAGACACCTACGAGCAGTACTTC. Protein product: CASSPPAGDTYEQYF.

The chain employs TRBV29-1 and TRBJ1-4; D gene ambiguous. Germline loops: CDR1 SQVTM, CDR2 ANQGSEA. The CDR3 sequence is 11 residues long. V was pared by 6 bases and J by 10 bases, with 12 bases between. The CDR3 spells CSVPGLGKLFF. CDR3 in DNA: TGCAGCGTCCCGGGCCTGGGAAAACTGTTTTTT. Full variable domain (rest looked up from reference TRBV29-1 and TRBJ1-4): SAVISQKPSRDICQRGTSLTIQCQVDSQVTMMFWYRQQPGQSLTLIATANQGSEATYESGFVIDKFPISRPNLTFSTLTVSNMSPEDSSIYLCSVPGLGKLFFGSGTQLSVL.